This T cell receptor beta chain was recovered during a study of T cells in Graves' hyperthyroidism and ophthalmopathy. General study results and limits: Within blood appeared most thyroid clonotypes that had expanded above 0.001. Through a model of 13 V-J features, ophthalmopathy was separated from stable hyperthyroidism.

Amplification targeted TCR beta CDR3 regions from RNA transcripts. The HTBI primer set was used in a first-round RT-PCR of the TCR CDR3. TCRdb reanalysed the multiplex PCR reads using MiXCR and keeps one entry per CDR3 protein. The sample has fewer than 450,000 distinct CDR3 sequences; 13% to 15% are singletons. Only a few counts were recorded for this clonotype. Its antigen is currently unknown. Those patients with uncontrolled infection, other autoimmune disease, pregnancy or lactation were excluded. The PBMCs studied were ones that came from roughly 9.1 ml fresh peripheral blood. Material for sequencing was blood. This TCR derives from a woman aged 55-75 years with Graves' ophthalmopathy.

CDR3 region: CASRPSGRVSDEQFF. CDR3 DNA: TGTGCCAGCAGGCCGAGCGGGAGAGTCTCCGATGAGCAGTTCTTC. This chain joins TRBV5-8 and TRBJ2-1, with TRBD2 matching over 8 bases. The CDR3 consists of 15 residues. CDR1 and CDR2 from the germline V gene are SGHTS and YDEGEE. The J segment lost 8 bases and the V segment lost 5 bases, leaving 12 bases of the junction unmatched.